Included here is one TCR beta chain sequence, with context. V shed 7 bases, J shed 9 bases, and the junction held 6 bases outside the gene matches. CDR3 length: 12 amino acids. The data derive from a study of blood T cell repertoires in COVID-19. As for the study in general: The cDNA or gDNA used as material had been derived from T cells, B-cell-depleted T cells, or PBMCs.

Assay used: immunoSEQ multiplex PCR; TCRdb lists only in-frame clones, some missing. In the table there are roughly 100,000 clones, about 89% of which are singletons. The clonotype was recovered from a human donor in a cohort sampled during active COVID-19. Sequenced: peripheral blood. The gene calls are TRBV12-3 or TRBV12-4 and TRBJ1-5, with 7 bases that match TRBD1. CDR3 in DNA: TGTGCCAGCACCACGACAGGGCTGCCCCAGCATTTT. This translates into CASTTTGLPQHF.